This T cell receptor (beta chain) was sequenced during a study of neurological immune-mediated disorders (dated by TCRdb to between 2018 and 2021). General notes on the study: Among the approximately 34 multiple sclerosis patients, relapsing-remitting MS accounted for about 31 and secondary progressive MS accounted for 3. The study compared peripheral blood TCR-beta repertoires of HTLV-I-associated myelopathy (HAM/TSP) patients, multiple sclerosis patients and healthy controls using UMI-based sequencing. The approximately 99 TCR-beta libraries included longitudinal samples, technical triplicates and paired sorted CD4+ and CD8+ T-cell subsets alongside PBMC samples. The cohort included about 70 subjects: approximately 15 with HAM/TSP, about 34 with multiple sclerosis, and 20 healthy controls. Study-level results and caveats: No association of the MS cluster with clinical or MRI features was observed, and the need for larger cohorts was stated by the authors. Expanded clones from different subjects shared no identical CDR3 amino acid sequences, which suggests that TCR-beta repertoires were private in all groups. In phylogenetic analysis, the repertoires of 18 of 34 MS patients grouped into a cluster of related CDR3 sequences, which suggests a possible signature at the repertoire level. TCR clonal expansion was highest in HAM/TSP patients and lowest in MS patients, with MS patients falling below even healthy controls.

cDNA was synthesized by template-switch 5'RACE using a primer with a 10-nucleotide random unique molecular identifier that tagged each TCR transcript. Every sequencing run covered 15-18 subjects and yielded more than 180 million TCR-beta sequences. The RNeasy kit was used for extraction of total RNA. Using the KAPA Real-time Library Amplification kit, TCR-beta VDJ regions were amplified with primers for the TCR constant region and the 5'RACE anchor. Sample indexes and Illumina adaptors were added in a first PCR, after which library yield was increased in a second PCR. After Ampure bead purification, the TCR product of roughly 650 bp was size-selected on a 2% E-gel SizeSelection system. Before pooling, library quality was assessed on a Bioanalyzer, concentration was determined with Qubit, and library quantification was performed with the Kapa Library Quantification kit. Paired-end 2 x 150 bp sequencing of the libraries was performed on an Illumina HiSeq 2500. To increase sequence diversity, roughly 25-31% phiX was spiked into each library pool. On the authors' methods: Quality-filtered reads were processed with the UMI-based MiGEC pipeline, which removed over 75% of raw TCR sequences during error correction. VDJ genes were aligned to IMGT germline references, and each clonotype was defined by a unique CDR3 amino acid sequence together with V-J genes. Clonal expansion, Shannon diversity and CDR3 relatedness (CalcPairwiseDistances, ClusterSamples) were evaluated with VDJtools, and phylogenetic trees were built with CLCbio workbench. Using coefficient-of-variation modelling across technical triplicates, the study counted a clone as expanded if it had at least 8 unique UMIs. Through fastp at Q25 and MiXCR, TCRdb rebuilt clones from the public reads, retaining in-frame beta chains. Rows with a matching CDR3 protein are joined into one entry that keeps the most common DNA and genes. For this entry, the V and J calls and clone size follow TCRdb and not the study's own pipeline. Counted in this sample were 71,000 or so distinct CDR3 sequences; 4% to 6% of them appeared once. The ten most abundant clones make up 2.2% of the sample.

This clonotype occurred a few times. It has no known antigen specificity. No base qualities exist here, and no much larger clone lies one base off it. For unsorted PBMC libraries, 2 million PBMCs were used after storage in RNAlater at -80 degrees C until RNA extraction. The multiple sclerosis patients were enrolled in a US clinical protocol that evaluated disease progression with magnetic resonance imaging. PBMCs were separated from peripheral blood using Ficoll-Hypaque density gradient centrifugation and then cryopreserved in liquid nitrogen. Sequencing input: PBMCs. The sequence was collected from a woman aged 25 to 39 with multiple sclerosis.

The nucleotide sequence is TGCAGTGCTAGTCTGTCCCAGGGGCAGTTCTTC. Its translation is CSASLSQGQFF. Here the chain combines TRBV20-1 and TRBJ2-1, and perhaps TRBD1 as D gene, on 5 matching bases. Looking up the germline V gene (reference sequence) yields CDR1 DFQATT and CDR2 SNEGSKA. Relative to germline, V is 3 bases shorter and J is 12 bases shorter, with 12 bases between their ends. The CDR3, from cysteine to phenylalanine, totals 11 residues. CDR3 DNA only is kept here, 33 bases in frame from base 1.